This paragraph covers one T cell receptor beta chain sequence. Its antigen is not known. The identical CDR3 is also encoded by other nucleotide sequences in the sample. The PCR used 60 Vbeta and 13 Jbeta primers. Libraries were prepared by immunoSEQ multiplex PCR; TCRdb keeps only in-frame clonotypes and omits some of them. In total, the table holds about 20,000 clones. The CDR3 loop spans 14 amino acids. Trimming stripped 0 bases from V and 0 bases from J, with 5 bases between. Germline V gives CDR1 MGHRA, CDR2 YSYEKL. This sample was taken from a study of cytomegalovirus exposure and HLA in healthy donors. Findings and limits, study-wide: When analyzed later, the rates of TCR association showed variation by HLA locus, with DRB1 the most and HLA-C the fewest. Donor immune exposure was known only as CMV serostatus.

Whereas donors were nominally healthy upon sampling, unrecorded immune exposures were probable. The chain joins TRBV4-1 to TRBJ1-2; no clear D. This clonotype was obtained from a man aged 55-75 years in good health and CMV-seropositive. Sequences were obtained from PBMCs. CDR3 protein: CASSQDISNYGYTF. For the CDR3, the DNA is TGCGCCAGCAGCCAAGATATTTCTAACTATGGCTACACCTTC.